Below, 32 T cell receptor beta chains from the same sample are listed, as sequenced in a study of blood T cell repertoires in COVID-19 (dated by TCRdb to 2019 to 2021). The library was prepared using the immunoSEQ multiplex PCR assay. TCRdb obtained this table from immuneACCESS and retained in-frame rearrangements with V and J assigned. These tables miss some clones; where compared with another copy, unresolved V genes account for less than half of the shortfall, and the remainder is unexplained. The table for this sample lists roughly 90,000 clones; approximately 86% of them were counted only once. The top ten clonotypes cover about 5% of the sample. Input material: peripheral blood. The receptor set was obtained from a middle-aged man with acute or convalescent COVID-19.

This clone was observed a single time. The chain joins TRBV6-4 to TRBJ2-3, with TRBD2 identical over 7 bases. Per the germline V gene, CDR1 is MRHNA and CDR2 is SNTAGT. V was clipped by 2 bases and J by 6 bases; unmatched bases: 11. The CDR3 consists of 16 residues. The CDR3 spells CASSDQGEGPFDTQYF. CDR3 DNA sequence: TGTGCCAGCAGTGACCAAGGGGAGGGCCCGTTTGATACGCAGTATTTT.

The chain carries TRBV18 and TRBJ2-1; D may be TRBD1 (6 bases). The germline V gene has CDR1 KGHSH and CDR2 LQKENI. V lost 4 bases to trimming and J lost 1 base, with 14 bases between them. The CDR3 consists of 16 residues. This chain's CDR3 is CASSRRETGSYNEQFF. The CDR3 nucleotides read TGTGCCAGCTCACGAAGGGAGACAGGATCCTACAATGAGCAGTTCTTC.

This clone has only one observation. The rearrangement joins TRBV5-5 to TRBJ1-1; 8 nucleotides line up with TRBD1. Germline V gives CDR1 SGHKS, CDR2 YYEKEE (reference sequence). Unmatched junction bases numbered 9, after V lost 5 bases and J lost 0 bases. The CDR3 is 16 amino acids. The CDR3 loop reads CASSPGGSLLNTEAFF. The CDR3 bases are TGTGCCAGCAGTCCAGGGGGCAGTCTGTTGAACACTGAAGCTTTCTTT.

This clone occurred once. The J gene is TRBJ2-3, the V gene TRBV7-3, with TRBD1 matching 7 bases. This CDR3 region has 14 residues. With V trimmed by 5 bases and J by 4 bases, 6 bases remained unmatched. Looked up from germline, CDR1 is SGHTA and CDR2 is FQGTGA. CDR3 protein: CASSISTGADTQYF. CDR3 nucleotides: TGTGCCAGCAGCATTAGTACAGGGGCAGATACGCAGTATTTT.

The chain joins TRBV5-1 to TRBJ2-3; D gene ambiguous. Trimming cost V 0 bases and J 3 bases, with 8 bases left between them. Germline CDR1 and CDR2: SGHRS and YFSETQ. The length of the CDR3 is 14 residues. CDR3: CASSLGLETDTQYF. The CDR3 DNA follows: TGCGCCAGCAGCTTGGGACTGGAGACAGATACGCAGTATTTT.

This clone was detected a few times. J is TRBJ2-1 and V is TRBV5-1; TRBD2 is a possible D gene (6 bases). The CDR3 has 14 residues. CDR1 and CDR2 from the germline V gene are SGHRS and YFSETQ. The V gene lost 0 bases and the J gene lost 5 bases, with 9 bases spanning the gap. CDR3 nucleotide sequence: TGCGCCAGCAGCTTGGCCCAGCGGGACAATGAGCAGTTCTTC. Protein: CASSLAQRDNEQFF.

The chain is built from TRBV12-3 or TRBV12-4 and TRBJ1-1; D not certain. Trimming removed 0 bases from V and 7 bases from J, with 6 bases in between. The CDR3 is 12 residues long. CDR3 region: CASSLAGFEAFF. Here the CDR3 DNA reads TGTGCCAGCAGTTTAGCCGGGTTTGAAGCTTTCTTT.

The chain links TRBV24-1 to TRBJ2-5; TRBD2 is a possible D gene (6 bases). V lost 8 bases and J lost 2, with 17 bases in between. Germline-derived CDR1 and CDR2 are KGHDR and SFDVKD. This CDR3 contains 15 residues. CDR3 residues: CATNTGTGPQETQYF. CDR3 DNA: TGTGCCACCAATACCGGGACTGGGCCTCAAGAGACCCAGTACTTC.

The chain links TRBV7-9 to TRBJ2-5, with 9 nucleotides matching TRBD1. V was pared by 2 bases and J by 5 bases, with 6 bases of the junction left unmatched. Germline-derived CDR1 and CDR2 are SEHNR and FQNEAQ (reference sequence). The CDR3 totals 15 residues. The CDR3 region is CASSLTGQGRETQYF. CDR3 bases: TGTGCCAGCAGCTTAACGGGACAGGGTCGCGAGACCCAGTACTTC.

The chain is built from TRBV20-1 and TRBJ2-1; 14 nucleotides match TRBD2. Trimming removed 5 bases from V and 12 bases from J; junction bases left unmatched: 0. The CDR3 has 11 residues. Germline V gene sequence: CDR1 DFQATT, CDR2 SNEGSKA (reference sequence). CDR3 in amino acids: CSAGLAGGQFF. In nucleotides, the CDR3 is TGCAGTGCTGGACTAGCGGGAGGGCAGTTCTTC.

The chain couples TRBV20-1 to TRBJ2-3, with D possibly matching TRBD1 (6 bases). Between the trimmed V and J ends, which lost 3 bases and 2 bases, there was a span of 9 bases. The CDR3 extends over 13 amino acids. Germline CDR1 reads DFQATT; CDR2 reads SNEGSKA (reference sequence). DNA for the CDR3: TGCAGTGCTAGTCAGGGGAACACAGATACGCAGTATTTT. Amino acid sequence: CSASQGNTDTQYF.

The CDR3 reads CASSPSPPRGTLSYEQYF. The CDR3 nucleotides are TGTGCCAGCAGCCCGTCCCCACCGCGCGGGACCCTCTCCTACGAGCAGTACTTC. The chain employs TRBV7-8 and TRBJ2-7, with a possible D match to TRBD2 (6 bases). The ends were cut back, 5 bases at V and 0 bases at J, with 23 bases in the middle. Per the germline V gene, CDR1 is SGHVS and CDR2 is FQNEAQ. The CDR3 is made up of 18 amino acids.

The V call is TRBV5-6, the J call TRBJ2-7, with D possibly TRBD1 on 7 matching bases. The CDR3 has 17 amino acids. The germline gives CDR1 SGHDT, CDR2 YYEEEE. V was pared by 4 bases and J by 1 base, with 21 bases between. In DNA, the CDR3 is TGTGCCAGCAGCCCCTATGGGGGGACAGCCTTTTCCTACGAGCAGTACTTC. Amino acid sequence: CASSPYGGTAFSYEQYF.

This clone is medium-sized. The V and J genes are TRBV5-8 and TRBJ1-1; no firm D call. Trimming took off 4 bases at V and 2 bases at J, with 18 bases between the two ends. Germline V gene sequence: CDR1 SGHTS, CDR2 YDEGEE. The CDR3 extends over 16 amino acids. The CDR3 sequence: CASSKMGGLDNTEAFF. Written as DNA, the CDR3 is TGTGCCAGCAGCAAGATGGGCGGGCTTGATAACACTGAAGCTTTCTTT.

This chain links TRBV27 with TRBJ2-7; a weak D match, TRBD2 (6 bases). CDR1 and CDR2 from the germline V gene are MNHEY and SMNVEV (reference sequence). The CDR3 length is 17 residues. Deletions cut 2 bases from V and 0 bases from J, with 17 bases between. For the CDR3, the DNA is TGTGCCAGCAGTTTAGAGATCGGGGAGGTGGGCTCCTACGAGCAGTACTTC. It encodes CASSLEIGEVGSYEQYF.

The chain is built from TRBV19 and TRBJ2-2; D is possibly TRBD1 (5 bases). Trimming cost V 7 bases and J 6 bases, with 9 bases left between them. The CDR3 covers 12 residues. CDR1 and CDR2 (germline): LNHDA, SQIVND (reference sequence). The CDR3 DNA reads TGTGCCAGTATCAAAGGGGCCGGGGAGCTGTTTTTT. It is translated as CASIKGAGELFF.

The V gene is TRBV24-1, the J gene TRBJ2-5; D call uncertain. The CDR3 has 13 amino acids. Trimming shortened V by 4 bases and J by 2 bases, and 7 bases separated the two germline ends. Germline V gene data show CDR1 as KGHDR and CDR2 as SFDVKD. CDR3 residues: CATSDTNQETQYF. In DNA form, the CDR3 reads TGTGCCACCAGTGACACTAATCAAGAGACCCAGTACTTC.

The chain joins TRBV7-9 to TRBJ2-1, with TRBD1 identical over 9 bases. The CDR3 has 15 amino acids. Germline-derived CDR1 and CDR2 are SEHNR and FQNEAQ (reference sequence). The V and J ends lost 4 bases and 4 bases, in that order; junction bases with no gene match: 5. The CDR3 nucleotides are TGTGCCAGCAGCTCCTACAGGGGGCGATACAATGAGCAGTTCTTC. Protein product: CASSSYRGRYNEQFF.

This chain joins TRBV4-2 and TRBJ1-1, with D possibly matching TRBD1 (5 bases). V was cut by 1 base and J by 0 bases, with 15 bases left in between. The CDR3 runs to 17 residues. CDR1 LGHNA and CDR2 YNFKEQ come from the germline V gene. The CDR3 region is CASSQGAGNYMNTEAFF. The CDR3 nucleotides read TGTGCCAGCAGCCAAGGTGCAGGGAACTACATGAACACTGAAGCTTTCTTT.

The rearrangement links TRBV11-3 to TRBJ2-1; tentatively, D is TRBD2 (6 bases). Germline assignment: CDR1 SGHNT and CDR2 YENEEA. Trimming left V 1 base short and J 5 bases short, with 9 bases between. The CDR3 is 14 residues long. CDR3 in DNA: TGTGCCAGCAGCTTAGGGCGGGGTGACAATGAGCAGTTCTTC. Translating gives CASSLGRGDNEQFF.

The J gene is TRBJ1-5, the V gene TRBV7-6, with a tentative D call TRBD1 (5 bases). Germline CDR1 and CDR2: SGHVS and FNYEAQ. This CDR3 is built from 14 residues. The V and J ends lost 5 bases and 5 bases respectively, with 13 bases between them. The CDR3 DNA is TGTGCCAGCAGCCCAGACAGTTCTTATCAGCCCCAGCATTTT. It encodes CASSPDSSYQPQHF.

The chain carries TRBV3-1 (or the pseudogene TRBV3-2) and TRBJ1-1; a weak D match, TRBD1 (6 bases). Trimming removed 1 base at V and 3 bases at J, with 9 bases between. The CDR3 is 14 amino acids. The germline V gene encodes CDR1 LGHDT and CDR2 YNNKEL (reference sequence). The CDR3 protein is CASSQVRGHTEAFF. The CDR3 DNA follows: TGTGCCAGCAGCCAAGTCAGGGGCCACACTGAAGCTTTCTTT.

Here the CDR3 DNA reads TGTGCCTGGAGTGTACGGGGGGGAGGTGGAAACACCATATATTTT. Translation gives CAWSVRGGGGNTIYF. This chain links TRBV30 with TRBJ1-3; perhaps TRBD1 as D (5 bases). V lost 0 bases, J lost 3 bases, and 12 bases lay in between. This CDR3 has 15 amino acids. In germline, CDR1 is GTSNPN, CDR2 SVGIG (reference sequence).

This chain links TRBV5-1 with TRBJ2-1; the match to TRBD2 covers 11 bases. Germline CDR1 and CDR2: SGHRS and YFSETQ. The V and J ends lost 3 bases and 3 bases, in that order; junction bases with no gene match: 5. This CDR3 comprises 16 residues. The CDR3 protein is CASSSSGLAGYNEQFF. CDR3 bases: TGCGCCAGCAGCTCATCAGGACTAGCGGGCTACAATGAGCAGTTCTTC.

The chain couples TRBV7-6 to TRBJ1-2; D gene uncertain. CDR1 SGHVS and CDR2 FNYEAQ come from the germline V gene. The V end was cut by 0 bases, the J end by 1 base, with 12 bases between. The CDR3 sequence is 16 residues long. The CDR3 DNA sequence: TGTGCCAGCAGCTTAGCGCCCGGACTGAGTAACTATGGCTACACCTTC. Encoded protein: CASSLAPGLSNYGYTF.

Of note for this clone: Because the CDR3 is missing its conserved closing phenylalanine or tryptophan, this is likely a read error. It is unclear where the CDR3 begins or ends on the DNA, so no DNA is shown, and the CDR3 is as TCRdb lists it. V and J are TRBV10-1 and TRBJ2-4; the table's D call of TRBD1 was not tested on the DNA. Counting both end residues, the CDR3 totals 12 amino acids. Germline CDR1 WNHNN, CDR2 SYGVQD (reference sequence). The chain's CDR3 is CASRRTGGGVIL.

This clone was seen just once. The rearrangement uses TRBV27 and TRBJ2-2; 10 nucleotides line up with TRBD1. Looked up from germline, CDR1 is MNHEY and CDR2 is SMNVEV (reference sequence). V was clipped by 0 bases and J by 3 bases; unmatched bases: 13. CDR3 length: 20 amino acids. The CDR3 reads CASSLSFGRSGTGDTGELFF. DNA of the CDR3: TGTGCCAGCAGTTTATCGTTCGGGCGATCCGGGACAGGGGACACCGGGGAGCTGTTTTTT.

This clone was picked up a small number of times. The chain has TRBV3-1 (or the pseudogene TRBV3-2) and TRBJ2-2; no clear D gene. Germline lookup yields CDR1 LGHDT and CDR2 YNNKEL (reference sequence). The V and J ends lost 3 bases and 7 bases respectively, with 6 bases between them. The CDR3 contains 12 residues. In DNA, the CDR3 is TGTGCCAGCAGCCATAGCTTCGGGGAGCTGTTTTTT. Protein product: CASSHSFGELFF.

This chain links TRBV15 with TRBJ2-3, with D possibly being TRBD2 (6 bases). Germline CDR1 reads LNHNV; CDR2 reads YYDKDF (reference sequence). This CDR3 is built from 12 residues. V gave up 4 bases and J gave up 8 bases, with 10 bases separating them. DNA of the CDR3: TGTGCCACCAGCATAAGAGCGGGTACGCAGTATTTT. Protein product: CATSIRAGTQYF.

CDR3 nucleotide sequence: TGTGCCAGCAGTAAAGGGACTAGCGGGGGAAACAATGAGCAGTTCTTC. Its translation is CASSKGTSGGNNEQFF. The chain joins TRBV2 to TRBJ2-1, with 14 bases fitting TRBD2. The junction had 5 bases not matched to a gene; V was cut back by 5 bases and J by 5 bases. The germline V gene has CDR1 SNHLY and CDR2 FYNNEI. The CDR3 sequence is 16 residues long.

V and J are TRBV29-1 and TRBJ2-7, with D possibly TRBD2 on 7 matching bases. Germline lookup yields CDR1 SQVTM and CDR2 ANQGSEA. V was clipped by 6 bases and J by 6 bases, with 15 bases between them. There are 12 residues in the CDR3. The CDR3: CSVRGGSGEQYF. The CDR3 region has the DNA TGCAGCGTGAGGGGGGGATCAGGCGAGCAGTACTTC.

CDR3 nucleotides: TGTGCCAGCAGTAATACCGGGACACCAGTTTACGAGCAGTACTTC. This sequence encodes CASSNTGTPVYEQYF. J is TRBJ2-7 and V is TRBV6-5; maybe TRBD1 (6 bases). Deletions cut 5 bases from V and 4 bases from J, with 18 bases between. Germline loops: CDR1 MNHEY, CDR2 SVGAGI. This CDR3 contains 15 residues.